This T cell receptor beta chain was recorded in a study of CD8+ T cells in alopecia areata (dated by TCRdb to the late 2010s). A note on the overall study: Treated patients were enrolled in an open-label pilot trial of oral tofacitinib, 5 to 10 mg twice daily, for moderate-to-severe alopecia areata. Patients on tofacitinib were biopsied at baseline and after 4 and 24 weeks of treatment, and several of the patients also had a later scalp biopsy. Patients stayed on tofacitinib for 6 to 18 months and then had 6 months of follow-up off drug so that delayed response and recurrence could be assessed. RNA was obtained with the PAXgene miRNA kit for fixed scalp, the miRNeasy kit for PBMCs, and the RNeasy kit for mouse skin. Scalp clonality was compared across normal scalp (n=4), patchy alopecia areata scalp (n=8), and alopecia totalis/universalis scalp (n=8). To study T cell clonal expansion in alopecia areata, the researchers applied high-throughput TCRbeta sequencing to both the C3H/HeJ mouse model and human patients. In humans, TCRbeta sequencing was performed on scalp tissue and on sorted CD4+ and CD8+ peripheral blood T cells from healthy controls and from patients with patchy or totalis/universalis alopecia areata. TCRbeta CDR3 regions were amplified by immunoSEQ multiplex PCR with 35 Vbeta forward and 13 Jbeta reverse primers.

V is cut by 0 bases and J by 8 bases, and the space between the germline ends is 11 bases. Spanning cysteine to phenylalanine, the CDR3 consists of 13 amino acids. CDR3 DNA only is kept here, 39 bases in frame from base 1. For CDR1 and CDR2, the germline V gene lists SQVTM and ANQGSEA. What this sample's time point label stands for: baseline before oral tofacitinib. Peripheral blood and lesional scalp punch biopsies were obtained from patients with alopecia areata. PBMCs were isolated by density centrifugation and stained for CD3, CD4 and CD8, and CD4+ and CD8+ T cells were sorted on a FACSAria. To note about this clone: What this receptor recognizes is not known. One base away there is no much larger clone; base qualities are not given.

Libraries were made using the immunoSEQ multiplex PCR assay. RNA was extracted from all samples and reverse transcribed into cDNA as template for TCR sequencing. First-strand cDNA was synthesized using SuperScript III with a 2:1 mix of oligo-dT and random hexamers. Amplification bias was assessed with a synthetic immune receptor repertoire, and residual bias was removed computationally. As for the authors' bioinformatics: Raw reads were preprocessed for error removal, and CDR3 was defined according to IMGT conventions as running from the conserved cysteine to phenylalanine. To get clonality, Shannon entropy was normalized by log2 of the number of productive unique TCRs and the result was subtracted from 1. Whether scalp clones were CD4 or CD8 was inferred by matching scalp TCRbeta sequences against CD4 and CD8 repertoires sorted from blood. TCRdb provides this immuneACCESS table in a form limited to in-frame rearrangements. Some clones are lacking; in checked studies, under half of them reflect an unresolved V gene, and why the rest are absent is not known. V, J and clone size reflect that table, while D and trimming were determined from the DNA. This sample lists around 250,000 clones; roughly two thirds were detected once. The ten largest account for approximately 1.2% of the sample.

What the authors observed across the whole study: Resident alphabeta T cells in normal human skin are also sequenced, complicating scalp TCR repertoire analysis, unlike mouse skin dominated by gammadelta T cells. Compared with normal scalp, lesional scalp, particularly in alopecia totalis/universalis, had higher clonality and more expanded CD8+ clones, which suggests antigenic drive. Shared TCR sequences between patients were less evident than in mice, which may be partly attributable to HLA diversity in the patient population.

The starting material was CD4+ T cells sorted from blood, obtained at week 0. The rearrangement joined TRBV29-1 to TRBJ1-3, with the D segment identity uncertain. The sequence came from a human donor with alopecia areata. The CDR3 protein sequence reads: CSVEDVQQDTIYF. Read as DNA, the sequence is TGCAGCGTTGAAGACGTACAGCAGGACACCATATATTTT.